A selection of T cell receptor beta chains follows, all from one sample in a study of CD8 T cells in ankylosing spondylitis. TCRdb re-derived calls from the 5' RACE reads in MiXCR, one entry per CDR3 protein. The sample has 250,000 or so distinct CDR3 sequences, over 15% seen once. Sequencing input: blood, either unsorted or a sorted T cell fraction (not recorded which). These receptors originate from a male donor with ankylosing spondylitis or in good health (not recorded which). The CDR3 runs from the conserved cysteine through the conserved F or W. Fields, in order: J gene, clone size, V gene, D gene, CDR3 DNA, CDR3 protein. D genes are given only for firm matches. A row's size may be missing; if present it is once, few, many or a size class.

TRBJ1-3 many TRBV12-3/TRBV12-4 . TGTGCCAGCAGCCCGGTATTTGGAAACACCATATATTTT CASSPVFGNTIYF
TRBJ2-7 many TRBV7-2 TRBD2 TGTGCCAGCAGCTTAGAGGCCACTAGCGGGACCTACGAGCAGTACTTC CASSLEATSGTYEQYF
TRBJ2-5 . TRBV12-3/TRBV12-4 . TGTGCCAGCACACCATCTCGGGAGATGGAAGAGACCCAGTACTTC CASTPSREMEETQYF
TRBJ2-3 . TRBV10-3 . TGTGCCATCAGCGGGACTAGCACAGATACGCAGTATTTT CAISGTSTDTQYF
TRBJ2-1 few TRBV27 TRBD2 TGTGCCAGCAGTCCCGGACTAGCGGGAGGGCCGGGATACAATGAGCAGTTCTTC CASSPGLAGGPGYNEQFF
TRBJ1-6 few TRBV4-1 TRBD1 TGCGCCAGCAGCCAAGAAAGTCTAGGACAGGTCTATAATTCACCCCTCCACTTT CASSQESLGQVYNSPLHF
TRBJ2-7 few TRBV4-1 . TGTGCCAGCAGCCAAGTTGGAGGATACGAGCAGTACTTC CASSQVGGYEQYF
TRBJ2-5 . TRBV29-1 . TGCAGCTCTCTCAGGGGTGCGGGTGGGGAGACCCAGTACTTC CSSLRGAGGETQYF
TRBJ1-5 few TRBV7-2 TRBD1 TGTGCCAGCAGCTTAGCAGGGGACAGGTTTCAGCCCCAGCATTTT CASSLAGDRFQPQHF
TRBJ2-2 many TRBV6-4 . TGTGCCAGCAGTGACTCGGGGGATGCTAACACCGGGGAGCTGTTTTTT CASSDSGDANTGELFF
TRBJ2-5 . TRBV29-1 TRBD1 TGCAGCGTTGTGGGAAGGGGGCGAGGAAGGGAGACCCAGTACTTC CSVVGRGRGRETQYF
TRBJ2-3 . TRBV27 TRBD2 TGTGCCAGCAGTTTAATAGCGGGCTTCACAGATACGCAGTATTTT CASSLIAGFTDTQYF
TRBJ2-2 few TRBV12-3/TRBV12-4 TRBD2 TGTGCCAGCAGTCGTAGACTAGCCTTCCTCGGGGAGCTGTTTTTT CASSRRLAFLGELFF
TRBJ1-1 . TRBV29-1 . TGCAGCTTACAGGGTTTGAACACTGAAGCTTTCTTT CSLQGLNTEAFF
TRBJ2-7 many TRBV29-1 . TGCAGCGTTGTATACCAGGGATACGAGCAGTACTTC CSVVYQGYEQYF
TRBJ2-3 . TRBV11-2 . TGTGCCAGCACAGAAGAACGTGCCAGCACAGATACGCAGTATTTT CASTEERASTDTQYF
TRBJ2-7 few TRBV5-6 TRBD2 TGTGCCAGCAGACCGGGACTAGCGGGAGCCCACGAGCAGTACTTC CASRPGLAGAHEQYF
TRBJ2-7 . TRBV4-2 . TGTGCCAGCAGCCACAAGGACTACGAGCAGTACTTC CASSHKDYEQYF
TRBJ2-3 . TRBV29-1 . TGCAGCGTTGAAGTGGATACGCAGTATTTT CSVEVDTQYF
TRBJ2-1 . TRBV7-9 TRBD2 TGTGCCAGCAGCTTAGTAGGGCTAGCGGGAATCAATGAGCAGTTCTTC CASSLVGLAGINEQFF
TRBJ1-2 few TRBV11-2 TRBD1 TGTGCCAGCAGCTTTGGGACAGGGGGTAACTATGGCTACACCTTC CASSFGTGGNYGYTF
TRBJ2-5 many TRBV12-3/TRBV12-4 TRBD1 TGTGCCAGCAGTTCCGACAGGGAAGAGACCCAGTACTTC CASSSDREETQYF
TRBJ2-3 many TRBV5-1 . TGCGCCAGCAGAGGGACTCTCGATAGCCTTAGCACAGATACGCAGTATTTT CASRGTLDSLSTDTQYF
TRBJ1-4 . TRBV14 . TGTGCCAGCAGCCCAATTCTGGGTACCGAAAAACTGTTTTTT CASSPILGTEKLFF
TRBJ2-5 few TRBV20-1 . TGCAGTGCTAGAAACAGGTACCAAGAGACCCAGTACTTC CSARNRYQETQYF
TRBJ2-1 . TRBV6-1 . TGTGCCAGCAGTGAAGGTTCAGTGTGGCAGTTCTTC CASSEGSVWQFF
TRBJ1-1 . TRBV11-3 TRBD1 TGTGCCAGCAGCGAGACAGGGACTGACACTGAAGCTTTCTTT CASSETGTDTEAFF
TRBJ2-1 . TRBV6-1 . TGTGCCAGCACCAAATCACTCGACAGGTTCTCTGCCAATGAGCAGTTCTTC CASTKSLDRFSANEQFF
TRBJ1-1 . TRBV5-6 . TGTGCCAGGGCCCCGTGGCAGCGATACACTGAAGCTTTCTTT CARAPWQRYTEAFF
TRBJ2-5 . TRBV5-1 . TGCGCCAGCAGCCCCTGGACACCACAAGAGACCCAGTACTTC CASSPWTPQETQYF